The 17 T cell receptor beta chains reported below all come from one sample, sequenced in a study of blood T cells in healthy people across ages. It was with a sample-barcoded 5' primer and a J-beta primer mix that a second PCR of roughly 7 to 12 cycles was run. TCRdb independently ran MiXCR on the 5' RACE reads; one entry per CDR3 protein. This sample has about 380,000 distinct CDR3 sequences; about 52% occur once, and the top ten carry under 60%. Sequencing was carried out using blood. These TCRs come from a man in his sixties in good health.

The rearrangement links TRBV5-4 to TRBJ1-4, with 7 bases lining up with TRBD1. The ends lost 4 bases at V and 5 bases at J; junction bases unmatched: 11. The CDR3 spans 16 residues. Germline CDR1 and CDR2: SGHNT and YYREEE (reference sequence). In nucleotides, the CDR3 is TGTGCCAGCAGCCAGGGGCCGGGACAGATGAATGAAAAACTGTTTTTT. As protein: CASSQGPGQMNEKLFF.

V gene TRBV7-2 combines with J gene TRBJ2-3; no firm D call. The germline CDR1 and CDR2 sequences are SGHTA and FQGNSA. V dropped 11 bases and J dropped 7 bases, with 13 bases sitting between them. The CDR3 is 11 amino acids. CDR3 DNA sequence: TGTGCCTCGTGGACCCTTCATACGCAGTATTTT. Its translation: CASWTLHTQYF.

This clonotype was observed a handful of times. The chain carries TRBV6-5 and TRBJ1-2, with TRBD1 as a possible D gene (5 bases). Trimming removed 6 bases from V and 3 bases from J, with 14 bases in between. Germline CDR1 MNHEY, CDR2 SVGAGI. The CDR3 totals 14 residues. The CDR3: CASRGVGGHYGYTF. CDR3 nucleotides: TGTGCCAGCAGGGGCGTGGGGGGACACTATGGCTACACCTTC.

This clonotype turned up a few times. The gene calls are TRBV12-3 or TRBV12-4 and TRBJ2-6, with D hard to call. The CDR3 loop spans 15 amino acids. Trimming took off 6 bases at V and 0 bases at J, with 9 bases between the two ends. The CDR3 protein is CASRGPSSGANVLTF. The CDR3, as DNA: TGTGCCAGCAGGGGCCCAAGCTCTGGGGCCAACGTCCTGACTTTC.

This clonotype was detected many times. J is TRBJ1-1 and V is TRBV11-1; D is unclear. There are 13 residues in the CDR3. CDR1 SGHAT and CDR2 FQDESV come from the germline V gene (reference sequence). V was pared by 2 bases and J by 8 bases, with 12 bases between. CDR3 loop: CASSLMVTGEAFF. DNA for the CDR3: TGTGCCAGCAGCTTAATGGTGACGGGGGAAGCTTTCTTT. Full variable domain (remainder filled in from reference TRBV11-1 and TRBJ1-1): EAEVAQSPRYKITEKSQAVAFWCDPISGHATLYWYRQILGQGPELLVQFQDESVVDDSQLPKDRFSAERLKGVDSTLKIQPAELGDSAMYLCASSLMVTGEAFFGQGTRLTVV.

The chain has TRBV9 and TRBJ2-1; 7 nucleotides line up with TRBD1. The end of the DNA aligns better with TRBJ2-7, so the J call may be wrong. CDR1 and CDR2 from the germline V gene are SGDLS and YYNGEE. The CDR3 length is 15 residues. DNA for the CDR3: TGTGCCAGCAGCGTAGCTACGAACAGGGGTGCAGAGCAGTACTTC. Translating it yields CASSVATNRGAEQYF.

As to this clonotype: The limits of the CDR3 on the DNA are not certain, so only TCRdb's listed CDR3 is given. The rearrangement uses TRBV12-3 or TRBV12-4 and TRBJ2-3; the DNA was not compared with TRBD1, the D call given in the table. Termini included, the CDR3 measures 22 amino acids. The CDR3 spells CASSLVGVGYTFGSGTTDTQYF.

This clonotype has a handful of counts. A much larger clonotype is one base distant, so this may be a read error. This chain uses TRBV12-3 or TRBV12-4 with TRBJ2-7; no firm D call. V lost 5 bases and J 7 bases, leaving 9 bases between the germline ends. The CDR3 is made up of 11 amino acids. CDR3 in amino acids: CASSHPTEQYF. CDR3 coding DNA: TGTGCCAGCAGTCACCCAACGGAGCAGTACTTC.

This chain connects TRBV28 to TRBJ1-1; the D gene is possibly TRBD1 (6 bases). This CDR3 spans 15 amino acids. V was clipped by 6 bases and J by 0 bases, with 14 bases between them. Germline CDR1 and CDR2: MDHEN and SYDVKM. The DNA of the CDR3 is TGTGCCAGCAGCCTCCCGACAGGCATGAACACTGAAGCTTTCTTT. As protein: CASSLPTGMNTEAFF.

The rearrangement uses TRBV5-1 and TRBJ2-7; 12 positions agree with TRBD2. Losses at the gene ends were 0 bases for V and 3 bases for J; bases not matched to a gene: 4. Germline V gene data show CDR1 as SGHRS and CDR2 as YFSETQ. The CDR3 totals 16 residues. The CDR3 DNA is TGCGCCAGCAGCTTGGTCCCGACTAGCGGGGGCTACGAGCAGTACTTC. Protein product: CASSLVPTSGGYEQYF.

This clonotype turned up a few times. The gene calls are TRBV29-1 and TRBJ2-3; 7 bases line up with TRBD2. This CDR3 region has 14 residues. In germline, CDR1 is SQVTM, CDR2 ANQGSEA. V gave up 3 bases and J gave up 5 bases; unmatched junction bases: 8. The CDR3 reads CSVEAGASEDTQYF. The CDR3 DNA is TGCAGCGTTGAGGCGGGAGCGTCCGAAGATACGCAGTATTTT.

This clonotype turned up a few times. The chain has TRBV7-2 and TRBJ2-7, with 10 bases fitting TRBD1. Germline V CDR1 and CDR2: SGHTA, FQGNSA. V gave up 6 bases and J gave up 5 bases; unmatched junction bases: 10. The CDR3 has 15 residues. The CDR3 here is CASSLAGQGWDEQYF. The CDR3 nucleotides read TGTGCCAGCAGTCTTGCGGGACAGGGGTGGGACGAGCAGTACTTC.

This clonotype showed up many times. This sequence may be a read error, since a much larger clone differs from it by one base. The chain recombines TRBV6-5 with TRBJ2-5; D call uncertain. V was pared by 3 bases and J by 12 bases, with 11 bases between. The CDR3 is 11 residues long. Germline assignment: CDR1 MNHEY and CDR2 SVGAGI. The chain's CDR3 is CASSYGPMKYF. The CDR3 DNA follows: TGTGCCAGCAGTTATGGTCCCATGAAGTACTTC.

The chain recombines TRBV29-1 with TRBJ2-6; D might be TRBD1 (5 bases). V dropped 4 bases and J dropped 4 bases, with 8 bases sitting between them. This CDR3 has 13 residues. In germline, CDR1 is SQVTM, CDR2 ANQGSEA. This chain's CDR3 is CSVGGAGANVLTF. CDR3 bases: TGCAGCGTTGGGGGCGCCGGGGCCAACGTCCTGACTTTC.

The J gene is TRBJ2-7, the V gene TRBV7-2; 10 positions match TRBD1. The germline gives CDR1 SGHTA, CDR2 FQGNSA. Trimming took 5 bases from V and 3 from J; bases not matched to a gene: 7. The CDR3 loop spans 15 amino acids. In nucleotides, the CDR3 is TGTGCCAGCAGCCTGGACAGGGGGGTCGTCTACGAGCAGTACTTC. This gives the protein CASSLDRGVVYEQYF.

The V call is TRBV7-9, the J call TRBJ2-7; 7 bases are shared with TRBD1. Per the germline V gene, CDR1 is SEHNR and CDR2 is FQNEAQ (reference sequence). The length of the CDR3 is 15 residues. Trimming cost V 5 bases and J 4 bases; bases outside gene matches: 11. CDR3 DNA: TGTGCCAGCAGCAAAAGCCGGACAGGCCTTTACGAGCAGTACTTC. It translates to CASSKSRTGLYEQYF.

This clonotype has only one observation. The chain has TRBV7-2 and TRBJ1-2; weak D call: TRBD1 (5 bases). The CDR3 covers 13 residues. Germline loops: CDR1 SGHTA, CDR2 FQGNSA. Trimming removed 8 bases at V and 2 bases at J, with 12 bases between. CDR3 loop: CASGAQLNYGYTF. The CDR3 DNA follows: TGTGCCAGCGGGGCGCAGCTAAACTATGGCTACACCTTC.